The rows below give T cell receptor beta chains drawn from one sample of a study of T-cell reconstitution after alpha-beta-depleted transplantation in children. TCRdb ran MiXCR on the PCR reads and lists one entry per CDR3 protein. This repertoire shows just over 950,000 distinct CDR3 sequences, about 31% found once; its top ten account for about 28%. Sample: PBMCs, mostly from graft donor cells, taken 360 days after TCRalphabeta/CD19-depleted stem cell transplant. The receptors here all came from a boy under three years old who had a stem cell transplant for SCID, so the T cells may come from the graft donor. CDR3s include the opening cysteine and the closing phenylalanine or tryptophan. Fields, in order: V gene, CDR3 length, D gene, J gene, clone size, CDR3 protein, CDR3 DNA. A D gene is named only where the DNA matches it firmly. Clone size is stated in some rows and not others, as once, few, many or a class when expanded.

>TRBV7-9|13|NA|TRBJ2-5|few
CASSSHGEGGQYF
TGTGCCAGCAGCTCCCACGGGGAAGGGGGCCAGTACTTC
>TRBV4-3|17|NA|TRBJ2-4|few
CASSPQGSALGKNIQYF
TGCGCCAGCAGCCCCCAAGGTAGCGCTCTGGGGAAAAACATTCAGTACTTC
>TRBV24-1|16|TRBD2|TRBJ2-2|NA
CATSDYLAGPQGELFF
TGTGCCACCAGTGATTATCTAGCGGGGCCGCAGGGGGAGCTGTTTTTT
>TRBV20-1|18|TRBD1|TRBJ2-5|NA
CSATRTGQGPESAETQYF
TGCAGTGCTACCAGGACAGGGCAAGGACCGGAGTCCGCGGAGACCCAGTACTTC
>TRBV2|15|TRBD2|TRBJ2-7|NA
CASSENSGGSYEQYF
TGTGCCAGCAGTGAGAATAGCGGGGGATCCTACGAGCAGTACTTC
>TRBV7-3|20|TRBD2|TRBJ2-3|NA
CASSLVSGGAVNTSTDTQYF
TGTGCCAGCAGCTTGGTGAGCGGGGGGGCCGTCAATACCAGCACAGATACGCAGTATTTT
>TRBV6-4|16|TRBD2|TRBJ2-3|NA
CASSDGAGVPTDTQYF
TGTGCCAGCAGTGACGGGGCGGGAGTCCCCACAGATACGCAGTATTTT
>TRBV5-1|16|TRBD1|TRBJ1-1|NA
CASSLGQGFVNTEAFF
TGCGCCAGCAGTCTGGGACAGGGGTTCGTGAACACTGAAGCTTTCTTT
>TRBV5-1|15|TRBD1|TRBJ2-1|NA
CASSETGEAYNEQFF
TGCGCCAGCAGCGAGACAGGGGAAGCCTACAATGAGCAGTTCTTC
>TRBV5-1|15|NA|TRBJ2-7|many
CASSWATTKDVGQYF
TGCGCCAGCAGCTGGGCGACCACAAAGGACGTCGGACAGTACTTC
>TRBV29-1|12|NA|TRBJ1-1|few
CSVERGATEAFF
TGCAGCGTTGAGCGGGGTGCCACTGAAGCTTTCTTT
>TRBV4-3|16|TRBD2|TRBJ2-1|NA
CASSQGGGAVRNEQFF
TGCGCCAGCAGCCAAGGCGGGGGGGCGGTTAGGAATGAGCAGTTCTTC
>TRBV15|17|NA|TRBJ1-2|NA
CATSSALPLEGNYGYTF
TGTGCCACCAGCAGTGCCCTCCCCCTGGAGGGAAACTATGGCTACACCTTC
>TRBV5-1|14|NA|TRBJ2-7|NA
CASREDGSSYEQYF
TGCGCCAGCAGGGAGGACGGAAGCTCCTACGAGCAGTACTTC
>TRBV20-1|15|NA|TRBJ1-5|few
CSARPRGVGSQPQHF
TGCAGTGCTAGACCAAGAGGGGTTGGCTCCCAGCCCCAGCATTTT
>TRBV27|15|TRBD2|TRBJ2-1|few
CASSFLAGGPHEQFF
TGTGCCAGCAGTTTCCTAGCGGGGGGGCCCCATGAGCAGTTCTTC
>TRBV15|17|NA|TRBJ2-1|NA
CATSRDRAPDSYNEQFF
TGTGCCACCAGCAGAGACAGGGCCCCGGACTCCTACAATGAGCAGTTCTTC
>TRBV9|16|TRBD2|TRBJ2-2|few
CASSVELAANTGELFF
TGTGCCAGCAGCGTAGAACTAGCGGCGAACACCGGGGAGCTGTTTTTT
>TRBV12-3/TRBV12-4|15|NA|TRBJ2-5|NA
CASSLSGAGQETQYF
TGTGCCAGCAGCCTGTCTGGCGCAGGACAAGAGACCCAGTACTTC
>TRBV27|16|NA|TRBJ1-5|NA
CASSPAKANWNQPQHF
TGTGCCAGCAGTCCCGCGAAGGCGAACTGGAATCAGCCCCAGCATTTT
>TRBV12-3/TRBV12-4|15|NA|TRBJ2-2|NA
CASSLLGAGTGELFF
TGTGCCAGCAGTTTACTGGGGGCGGGCACCGGGGAGCTGTTTTTT
>TRBV7-9|15|NA|TRBJ2-3|once
CASSSLGGHTDTQYF
TGTGCCAGCAGCTCCCTGGGGGGGCACACAGATACGCAGTATTTT
>TRBV19|13|TRBD1|TRBJ1-5|NA
CATQGQVLQPQHF
TGTGCCACCCAGGGACAGGTGCTTCAGCCCCAGCATTTT
>TRBV6-2/TRBV6-3|16|TRBD1|TRBJ1-1|NA
CASSFSGTGGGTEAFF
TGTGCCAGCAGTTTCTCCGGGACAGGGGGCGGCACTGAAGCTTTCTTT
>TRBV5-1|15|TRBD2|TRBJ2-1|NA
CASSLAGESYNEQFF
TGCGCCAGCAGCTTAGCGGGGGAGTCCTACAATGAGCAGTTCTTC
>TRBV7-2|14|NA|TRBJ2-3|NA
CASSLGTGPDTQYF
TGTGCCAGCAGCTTAGGTACGGGTCCCGATACGCAGTATTTT
>TRBV30|14|NA|TRBJ2-5|NA
CAFSGGSVAETQYF
TGTGCCTTCTCTGGGGGGTCGGTCGCGGAGACCCAGTACTTC
>TRBV12-3/TRBV12-4|14|TRBD1|TRBJ1-4|few
CASTADRRYEKLFF
TGTGCCAGCACCGCGGACAGGCGATATGAAAAACTGTTTTTT
>TRBV14|12|NA|TRBJ2-1|NA
CASSPTFNEQFF
TGTGCCAGCAGCCCGACGTTCAATGAGCAGTTCTTC
>TRBV28|14|NA|TRBJ2-1|NA
CASSLPPTSDEQFF
TGTGCCAGCAGTCTCCCCCCCACCTCGGATGAGCAGTTCTTC
>TRBV5-1|12|NA|TRBJ2-7|few
CASSWDGPEQYF
TGCGCCAGCAGCTGGGACGGTCCCGAGCAGTACTTC
>TRBV5-1|15|TRBD2|TRBJ2-1|few
CASSAAGRLADEQFF
TGCGCCAGCAGCGCAGCGGGACGCCTCGCGGATGAGCAGTTCTTC
>TRBV18|15|NA|TRBJ2-3|NA
CASSPRQVGMDTQYF
TGTGCCAGCTCACCACGACAGGTGGGGATGGATACGCAGTATTTT
>TRBV20-1|14|NA|TRBJ1-2|NA
CSAGRGRSNYGYTF
TGCAGTGCTGGGAGGGGTAGATCTAACTATGGCTACACCTTC
>TRBV4-3|14|TRBD1|TRBJ2-5|NA
CASSPRDRKETQYF
TGCGCCAGCAGCCCGCGGGACAGGAAAGAGACCCAGTACTTC
>TRBV12-3/TRBV12-4|16|NA|TRBJ2-1|few
CASSLALGWLRNEQFF
TGTGCCAGCAGTTTGGCCCTCGGGTGGTTGAGAAATGAGCAGTTCTTC
>TRBV6-2/TRBV6-3|20|TRBD1|TRBJ1-1|NA
CASSYPVRDRDGGMRTEAFF
TGTGCCAGCAGTTACCCTGTAAGGGACAGGGATGGGGGTATGAGAACTGAAGCTTTCTTT